This T cell receptor beta chain is from a study of blood T cell repertoires in COVID-19. This table comes from immunoSEQ multiplex PCR, and its TCRdb copy is limited to in-frame clones, with some not included. This sample has about 170,000 clones, with roughly 81% found just once. Germline loops: CDR1 SSHAT, CDR2 FNYEAQ (reference sequence). Trimming at V came to 5 bases and at J to 2 bases, leaving 9 bases not matched to a gene. The CDR3 has 17 amino acids. Sequenced: peripheral blood. The clonotype originates from a woman aged 80 or over with COVID-19, enrolled during active disease. The chain combines TRBV7-7 with TRBJ2-5; 12 positions match TRBD2. The CDR3 here is CASSLRLAGGPQETQYF. The CDR3 nucleotides read TGTGCCAGCAGCCTTCGGCTAGCGGGAGGGCCGCAAGAGACCCAGTACTTC.